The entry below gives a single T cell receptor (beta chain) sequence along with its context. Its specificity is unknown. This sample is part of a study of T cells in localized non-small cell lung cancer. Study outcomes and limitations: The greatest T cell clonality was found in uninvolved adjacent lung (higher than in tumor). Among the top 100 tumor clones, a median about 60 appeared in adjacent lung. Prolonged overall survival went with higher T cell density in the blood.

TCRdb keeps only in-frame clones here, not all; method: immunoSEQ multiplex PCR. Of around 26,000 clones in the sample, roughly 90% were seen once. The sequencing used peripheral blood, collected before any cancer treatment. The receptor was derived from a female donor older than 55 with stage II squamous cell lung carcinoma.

The CDR3 DNA reads as TGTGCCAGCAGTTGGGGGTTGGGAACTGAAGCTTTCTTT. Amino acids: CASSWGLGTEAFF. The chain employs TRBV6-6 and TRBJ1-1; the D gene is possibly TRBD1 (5 bases). This CDR3 comprises 13 residues. Between the trimmed V and J ends, which lost 4 bases and 5 bases, there was a span of 11 bases. Germline CDR1 is MNHNY and CDR2 is SVGAGI (reference sequence).